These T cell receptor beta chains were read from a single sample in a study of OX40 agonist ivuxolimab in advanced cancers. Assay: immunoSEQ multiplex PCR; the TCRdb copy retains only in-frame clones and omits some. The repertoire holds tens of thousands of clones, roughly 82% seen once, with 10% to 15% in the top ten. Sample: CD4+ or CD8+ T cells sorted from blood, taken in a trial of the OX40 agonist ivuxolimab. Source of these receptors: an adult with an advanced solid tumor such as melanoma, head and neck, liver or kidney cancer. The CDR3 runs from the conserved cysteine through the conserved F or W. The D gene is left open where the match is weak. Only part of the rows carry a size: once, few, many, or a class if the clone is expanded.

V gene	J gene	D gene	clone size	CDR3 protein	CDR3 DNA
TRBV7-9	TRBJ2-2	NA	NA	CASSHARETGELFF	TGTGCCAGCAGCCACGCCAGGGAAACCGGGGAGCTGTTTTTT
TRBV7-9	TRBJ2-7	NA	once	CASSLTVYEQYF	TGTGCCAGCAGCTTAACAGTCTACGAGCAGTACTTC
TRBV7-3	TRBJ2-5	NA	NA	CASSQGETQYF	TGTGCCAGCAGTCAAGGGGAGACCCAGTACTTC
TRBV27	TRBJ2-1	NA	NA	CASSLSSLNEQFF	TGTGCCAGCAGTTTAAGTAGTCTAAATGAGCAGTTCTTC
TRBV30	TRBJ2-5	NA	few	CAWSPSGTLQETQYF	TGTGCCTGGAGTCCATCCGGGACGCTACAAGAGACCCAGTACTTC
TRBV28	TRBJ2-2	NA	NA	CASSWTGELFF	TGTGCCAGCAGTTGGACCGGGGAGCTGTTTTTT
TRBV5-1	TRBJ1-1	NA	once	CASSLGEGSLTEAFF	TGCGCCAGCAGCTTGGGGGAGGGGTCTTTGACTGAAGCTTTCTTT
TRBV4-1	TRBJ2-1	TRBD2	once	CASSRPRAGQNNEQFF	TGCGCCAGCAGCCGTCCCCGAGCGGGGCAGAACAATGAGCAGTTCTTC
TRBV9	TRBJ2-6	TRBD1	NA	CASSVLSRQGRSGANVLTF	TGTGCCAGCAGCGTATTATCCCGACAGGGCCGCTCTGGGGCCAACGTCCTGACTTTC
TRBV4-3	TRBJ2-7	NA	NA	CASSLGVGDYEQYF	TGCGCCAGCAGCCTGGGGGTGGGGGACTACGAGCAGTACTTC
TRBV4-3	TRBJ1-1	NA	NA	CASSQGTSNTEAFF	TGCGCCAGCAGCCAAGGGACAAGCAACACTGAAGCTTTCTTT
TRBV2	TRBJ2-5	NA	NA	CASSVWDEETQYF	TGTGCCAGCAGTGTCTGGGACGAAGAGACCCAGTACTTC
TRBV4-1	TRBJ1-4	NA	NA	CASSLAGDEKLFF	TGCGCCAGCAGCCTTGCTGGTGATGAAAAACTGTTTTTT
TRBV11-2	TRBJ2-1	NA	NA	CASSFSASSYNEQFF	TGTGCCAGCAGCTTCTCGGCCAGCTCCTACAATGAGCAGTTCTTC
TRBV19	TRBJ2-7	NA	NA	CASSIGTLSYEQYF	TGTGCCAGTAGTATCGGGACGCTCTCCTACGAGCAGTACTTC
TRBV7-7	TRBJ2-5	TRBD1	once	CASSSHRGQGETQYF	TGTGCCAGCAGCTCCCACAGGGGGCAGGGGGAGACCCAGTACTTC
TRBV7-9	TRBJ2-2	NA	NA	CASSSRWGTGELFF	TGTGCCAGCAGCTCTAGGTGGGGCACCGGGGAGCTGTTTTTT
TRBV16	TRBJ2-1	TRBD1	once	CASSQQRPGQGDSEQFF	TGTGCCAGCAGCCAACAAAGGCCGGGACAGGGGGATAGTGAGCAGTTCTTC
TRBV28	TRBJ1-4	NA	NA	CASSPSAATNEKLFF	TGTGCCAGCAGTCCATCCGCAGCAACTAATGAAAAACTGTTTTTT
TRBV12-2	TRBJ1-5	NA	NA	CAANSSNQGRNQPQHF	TGTGCAGCCAACTCGTCTAATCAGGGCCGCAATCAGCCCCAGCATTTT
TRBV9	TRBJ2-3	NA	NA	CASSANDRLTDTQYF	TGTGCCAGCAGCGCGAATGACAGACTCACAGATACGCAGTATTTT
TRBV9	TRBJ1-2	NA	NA	CASTPSANYGYTF	TGTGCCAGCACCCCTAGCGCTAACTATGGCTACACCTTC
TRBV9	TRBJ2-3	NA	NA	CASSVARTGSGSDTQYF	TGTGCCAGCAGCGTAGCTCGTACAGGGTCGGGGTCAGATACGCAGTATTTT
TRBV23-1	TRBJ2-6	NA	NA	CASSPGLDSPPSGANVLTF	TGCGCCAGCAGCCCAGGTCTAGACAGCCCCCCCTCTGGGGCCAACGTCCTGACTTTC
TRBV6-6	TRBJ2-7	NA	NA	CASSRVSSYEQYF	TGTGCCAGCAGTCGGGTTAGCTCCTACGAGCAGTACTTC
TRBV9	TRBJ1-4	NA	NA	CASSAERIAEVGKLFF	TGTGCCAGCAGCGCGGAAAGGATAGCGGAGGTTGGAAAACTGTTTTTT
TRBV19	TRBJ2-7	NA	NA	CASGQGYYEQYF	TGTGCCAGTGGCCAGGGATACTACGAGCAGTACTTC
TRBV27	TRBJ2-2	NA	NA	CASSLIGDGPNTGELFF	TGTGCCAGCAGTTTAATAGGGGACGGACCGAACACCGGGGAGCTGTTTTTT
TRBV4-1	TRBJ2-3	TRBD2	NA	CASSQEDSGNRPTDTQYF	TGCGCCAGCAGCCAAGAGGATAGCGGGAATCGACCCACAGATACGCAGTATTTT
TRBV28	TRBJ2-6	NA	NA	CASSPSMGGPSGANVLTF	TGTGCCAGCAGCCCCAGTATGGGGGGCCCCTCTGGGGCCAACGTCCTGACTTTC